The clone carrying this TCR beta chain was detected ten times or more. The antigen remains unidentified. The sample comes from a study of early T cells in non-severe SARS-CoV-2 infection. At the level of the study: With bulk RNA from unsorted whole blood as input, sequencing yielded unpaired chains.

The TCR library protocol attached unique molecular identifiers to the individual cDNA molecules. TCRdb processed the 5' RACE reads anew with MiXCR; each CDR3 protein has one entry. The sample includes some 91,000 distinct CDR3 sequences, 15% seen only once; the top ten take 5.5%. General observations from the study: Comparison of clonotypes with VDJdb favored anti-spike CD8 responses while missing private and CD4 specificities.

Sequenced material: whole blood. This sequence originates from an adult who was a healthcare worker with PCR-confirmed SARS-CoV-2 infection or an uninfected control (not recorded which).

CDR3 sequence: CASSPLTGREQFF. CDR3 DNA sequence: TGTGCCAGCAGCCCCTTGACAGGGCGGGAGCAGTTCTTC. The rearrangement uses TRBV3-1 and TRBJ2-1; 7 bases map to TRBD1. This CDR3 comprises 13 residues. The germline V gene has CDR1 LGHDT and CDR2 YNNKEL (reference sequence). Trimming at V came to 4 bases and at J to 10 bases, leaving 7 bases not matched to a gene.